Below, 2 T cell receptor beta chains from the same sample are listed, as sequenced in a study of blood T cell repertoires in COVID-19. Data came from immunoSEQ multiplex PCR; TCRdb stores just in-frame clones and leaves some out. The data contain roughly 250,000 clones, roughly 80% of them singletons. Sequencing was performed on peripheral blood. Receptors originate from a middle-aged woman with active or convalescent COVID-19.

V is TRBV6-5 and J is TRBJ2-3; 8 bases line up with TRBD2. CDR3 size: 15 residues. Looked up from germline, CDR1 is MNHEY and CDR2 is SVGAGI. V lost 5 bases, J lost 3 bases, and 7 bases stayed unmatched. CDR3 nucleotides: TGTGCCAGCAGTCGGGAAAGCGGGGGAACAGATACGCAGTATTTT. Protein sequence: CASSRESGGTDTQYF.

The chain recombines TRBV5-1 with TRBJ1-3, with a weak D call TRBD1 (6 bases). Germline V gives CDR1 SGHRS, CDR2 YFSETQ. Trimming stripped 3 bases from V and 2 bases from J, with 15 bases between. The CDR3 sequence is 16 residues long. Written as DNA, the CDR3 is TGCGCCAGCAGCTGGGACATGACCCGGACTGGAAACACCATATATTTT. Its protein is CASSWDMTRTGNTIYF.